This T cell receptor beta chain was observed in a study of beta chain features in type 1 diabetes. In the study overall: Patients looked much like healthy donors when it came to age, gender and cell yields. Study-level points and caveats: High TCR expression in some cells could lead to their over-representation in cDNA sequencing. Type 1 diabetes patients had moderately but significantly shorter TCRB CDR3s in all four CD4+ subsets. The study left unresolved whether HLA type influences TCRB rearrangement. VDJ junctions sequenced from type 1 diabetes patients showed fewer insertions and more deletions.

TCRB transcripts that were expressed got sequenced, as all of the isolated RNA had been reverse transcribed. Repertoires were generated with immunoSEQ multiplex PCR, while TCRdb's copy carries only in-frame clones and drops some. The sample consists of about 740,000 clones, 13% of them appearing once. Worth noting for this clone: Its specificity is not known.

This sequence originates from a man aged 18 to 29 with type 1 diabetes. The sequenced sample consisted of naive CD4+ T cells from blood.

CDR3 protein: CASSGLAGNQETQYF. Written as DNA, the CDR3 is TGTGCCAGCAGCGGACTAGCGGGAAATCAAGAGACCCAGTACTTC. This chain connects TRBV2 to TRBJ2-5, with 12 positions matching TRBD2. Germline V gives CDR1 SNHLY, CDR2 FYNNEI. The CDR3 has 15 amino acids. The V gene end was trimmed by 6 bases and the J gene end by 2 bases; junction bases not matched to a gene: 4.